The entry below describes one TCR beta chain. The target antigen is unknown. The source of the sample is a study of OX40 agonist ivuxolimab in advanced cancers. The wider study: Patients were treated with ivuxolimab, an agonistic anti-OX40 (CD134) antibody.

Sequenced by immunoSEQ multiplex PCR; TCRdb stores in-frame clones only, minus some. The data show about 91,000 clones, roughly 80% seen once. General study results and limits: Circulating CD4+ and CD8+ T cells showed clonal expansion by week 6 at 0.1 to 3.0 mg/kg.

J lost 3 bases, V lost 6 bases, and 4 bases had no gene match. The germline gives CDR1 SQVTM, CDR2 ANQGSEA. The CDR3 has 15 amino acids. Autoimmune disease history or systemic immunosuppression disqualified patients. Blood specimens came from baseline, cycle 4 day 1, and cycle 7 day 1. The chain links TRBV29-1 to TRBJ2-6; TRBD1 aligns across 11 bases. The starting material was CD4+ or CD8+ T cells sorted from blood, obtained in a trial of the OX40 agonist ivuxolimab. The sequence derives from an adult with an advanced solid tumor such as melanoma, head and neck, liver or kidney cancer. The CDR3 DNA follows: TGCAGCGTGGGGACAGGGGGTAGTGGGGCCAACGTCCTGACTTTC. Protein: CSVGTGGSGANVLTF. Together with reference TRBV29-1 and TRBJ2-6, the CDR3 gives the full variable domain: SAVISQKPSRDICQRGTSLTIQCQVDSQVTMMFWYRQQPGQSLTLIATANQGSEATYESGFVIDKFPISRPNLTFSTLTVSNMSPEDSSIYLCSVGTGGSGANVLTFGAGSRLTVL.